Shown below are 23 T cell receptor beta chains from a single sample sequenced in a study of blood T cells in healthy people across ages. Using a J-beta primer mix together with a sample-barcoded 5' primer, a second PCR was run for roughly 6 to 11 cycles. TCRdb reprocessed the 5' RACE reads with MiXCR, giving one entry per CDR3 protein. The top ten hold roughly 22% of the sample, which has hundreds of thousands of distinct CDR3 sequences, roughly 64% seen once. The specimen was blood. The receptors stem from a man younger than 45 in good health.

This clonotype was recorded a few times. V and J are TRBV5-8 and TRBJ1-2; 7 bases map to TRBD1. The CDR3 runs 13 residues. In germline, CDR1 is SGHTS, CDR2 YDEGEE. The J segment lost 8 bases and the V segment lost 3 bases, leaving 7 bases of the junction unmatched. The DNA of the CDR3 is TGTGCCAGCAGCTCGGAGGGGGCAAGAGGCTACACCTTC. Residues: CASSSEGARGYTF.

This clonotype has just a few counts. The chain combines TRBV7-2 with TRBJ2-7; D is perhaps TRBD1 (7 bases). The DNA end favors TRBJ2-5, so the J call may be wrong. The V gene's germline CDR1 is SGHTA and CDR2 FQGNSA. The CDR3 contains 14 residues. The CDR3 here is CASSLARGAETQYF. The CDR3 nucleotides read TGTGCCAGCAGCTTAGCCAGGGGGGCGGAGACCCAGTACTTC.

This clonotype was counted once. The chain links TRBV7-9 to TRBJ2-1, with 12 positions matching TRBD2. From germline, CDR1 is SEHNR and CDR2 FQNEAQ (reference sequence). This CDR3 has 17 amino acids. Trimming took 5 bases from V and 6 from J; bases not matched to a gene: 11. In DNA, the CDR3 is TGTGCCAGCAGCCCGACCCCGACTAGCGGGAGTAGCAATGAGCAGTTCTTC. It encodes CASSPTPTSGSSNEQFF.

This clonotype came up a few times. The chain couples TRBV29-1 to TRBJ2-7, with a weak D call TRBD1 (6 bases). The V and J ends lost 2 bases and 1 base respectively, with 12 bases between them. Germline values: CDR1 SQVTM, CDR2 ANQGSEA. CDR3 length: 14 amino acids. CDR3 bases: TGCAGCGTTGAACAGAGTAGGGGGTCCTACGAGCAGTACTTC. Protein product: CSVEQSRGSYEQYF.

The rearrangement uses TRBV20-1 and TRBJ2-1; D perhaps matches TRBD2 (6 bases). Trimming took 0 bases from V and 5 from J, leaving 14 bases between them. The CDR3 is 15 residues long. Germline assignment: CDR1 DFQATT and CDR2 SNEGSKA (reference sequence). CDR3 sequence reads: CSARDPRERDNEQFF. In DNA form, the CDR3 reads TGCAGTGCTAGAGACCCTAGGGAGCGGGACAATGAGCAGTTCTTC.

The rearrangement links TRBV7-6 to TRBJ2-5; 8 nucleotides line up with TRBD2. J lost 2 bases, V lost 1 base, and 3 bases had no gene match. The CDR3 is made up of 15 amino acids. CDR1 is SGHVS, CDR2 FNYEAQ, per germline. CDR3 loop: CASSLVAGYQETQYF. The CDR3, as DNA: TGTGCCAGCAGCTTAGTAGCGGGATATCAAGAGACCCAGTACTTC.

There are a few counts of this clonotype. The chain carries TRBV29-1 and TRBJ1-2; the match to TRBD1 covers 7 bases. CDR3 length: 12 residues. The germline V gene encodes CDR1 SQVTM and CDR2 ANQGSEA. V was clipped by 6 bases and J by 4 bases; unmatched bases: 5. The CDR3 loop reads CSVEQGSYGYTF. The CDR3 nucleotides are TGCAGCGTGGAACAGGGGTCCTATGGCTACACCTTC.

The V and J genes are TRBV20-1 and TRBJ2-5, with D perhaps TRBD1 (6 bases). With the DNA end fitting TRBJ2-7 better, the J assignment may be wrong. The CDR3 consists of 14 residues. Germline CDR1 reads DFQATT; CDR2 reads SNEGSKA (reference sequence). The CDR3 DNA is TGCAGTGCGACAAGGACAGTCAAAACCTACGAGCAGTACTTC. Protein sequence: CSATRTVKTYEQYF.

The V gene is TRBV12-3 or TRBV12-4, the J gene TRBJ2-1; 8 nucleotides agree with TRBD2. V was pared by 6 bases and J by 5 bases, with 12 bases of the junction left unmatched. There are 16 residues in the CDR3. For the CDR3, the DNA is TGTGCCAGCAGCATATTCCTAGCGGGTCTAGACAATGAGCAGTTCTTC. Protein: CASSIFLAGLDNEQFF.

This clonotype was picked up a small number of times. The chain joins TRBV6-1 to TRBJ2-4; TRBD2 is a possible D gene (6 bases). The CDR3 contains 13 residues. V was trimmed by 6 bases and J by 3 bases, leaving 9 bases between them. Germline lookup yields CDR1 MNHNS and CDR2 SASEGT. Written as DNA, the CDR3 is TGTGCCAGCAGGAGTAGCGGCAAAAACATTCAGTACTTC. Its protein is CASRSSGKNIQYF.

This chain joins TRBV11-1 and TRBJ2-5; D possibly corresponds to TRBD2 (5 bases). The DNA end favors TRBJ2-7, so the J call may be wrong. Per the germline V gene, CDR1 is SGHAT and CDR2 is FQDESV (reference sequence). The CDR3 contains 11 residues. CDR3 loop: CASGLGNEQYF. The CDR3 DNA reads TGTGCCAGCGGACTCGGGAACGAGCAGTACTTC.

The rearrangement uses TRBV20-1 and TRBJ2-5, with D possibly being TRBD2 (6 bases). The germline gives CDR1 DFQATT, CDR2 SNEGSKA (reference sequence). This CDR3 contains 12 residues. Trimming removed 0 bases from V and 13 bases from J, with 15 bases in between. CDR3 loop: CSARDPGLSVYF. CDR3 DNA sequence: TGCAGTGCTAGAGATCCAGGACTAAGCGTGTACTTC.

The rearrangement links TRBV2 to TRBJ1-2; the D is unclear. The V and J ends lost 1 base and 5 bases respectively, with 14 bases between them. This CDR3 region has 15 residues. CDR1 SNHLY and CDR2 FYNNEI come from the germline V gene. DNA of the CDR3: TGTGCCAGCAGTGAAGTGCGCAGGTTTATGTATGGCTACACCTTC. It yields the protein CASSEVRRFMYGYTF.

The chain links TRBV7-9 to TRBJ2-7, with unresolved D. CDR3 length: 16 residues. CDR1 is SEHNR and CDR2 is FQNEAQ in the germline V gene (reference sequence). Between the trimmed V and J ends, which lost 5 bases and 0 bases, there was a span of 17 bases. The CDR3 protein is CASSPRPGPSSYEQYF. CDR3 in DNA: TGTGCCAGCAGCCCCCGCCCGGGCCCGAGCTCCTACGAGCAGTACTTC.

The V call is TRBV20-1, the J call TRBJ1-4, with D maybe TRBD1 (5 bases). Germline assignment: CDR1 DFQATT and CDR2 SNEGSKA (reference sequence). The CDR3 contains 13 residues. Trimming removed 4 bases from V and 2 bases from J, with 8 bases in between. In DNA, the CDR3 is TGCAGTGCTAACAGACAGACTAATGAAAAACTGTTTTTT. Translating gives CSANRQTNEKLFF.

This clonotype was found a few times. V and J are TRBV15 and TRBJ2-7, with 7 nucleotides matching TRBD2. The CDR3 has 14 residues. Losses at the gene ends were 0 bases for V and 3 bases for J; bases not matched to a gene: 2. Germline CDR1 is LNHNV and CDR2 is YYDKDF (reference sequence). Here the CDR3 DNA reads TGTGCCACCAGCAGAGATCCGGGGGGCTACGAGCAGTACTTC. The encoded protein is CATSRDPGGYEQYF.

The chain couples TRBV24-1 to TRBJ2-1, with D perhaps TRBD2 (6 bases). Looked up from germline, CDR1 is KGHDR and CDR2 is SFDVKD. The CDR3 length is 15 residues. V was clipped by 0 bases and J by 6 bases, with 11 bases between them. CDR3 residues: CATSDLGDSVNEQFF. The CDR3 DNA reads TGTGCCACCAGTGATTTGGGGGACTCTGTCAATGAGCAGTTCTTC.

This clonotype has more than one count but fewer than ten. The chain has TRBV5-5 and TRBJ2-1, with unresolved D. The J call is in doubt because the DNA end fits TRBJ2-7 better. CDR1 is SGHKS and CDR2 is YYEKEE in the germline V gene (reference sequence). This CDR3 has 15 amino acids. In nucleotides, the CDR3 is TGTGCCAGCAGCTTGGGAGCTTCCTCCTACAATGAGCAGTACTTC. Translation: CASSLGASSYNEQYF.

The CDR3 reads CASNQRLSGGDVNEQFF. Here the CDR3 DNA reads TGTGCCAGCAACCAGAGGTTGTCAGGGGGCGACGTCAATGAGCAGTTCTTC. The chain is built from TRBV3-1 and TRBJ2-1, with 8 positions matching TRBD1. The CDR3 sequence is 17 residues long. Germline V gene lookup returns CDR1 LGHDT and CDR2 YNNKEL (reference sequence). V shed 7 bases, J shed 6 bases, and the junction held 17 bases outside the gene matches.

The V gene is TRBV27, the J gene TRBJ2-7, with D uncertain. The germline V gene encodes CDR1 MNHEY and CDR2 SMNVEV (reference sequence). The V end was cut by 6 bases, the J end by 6 bases, with 12 bases between. The CDR3 length is 12 residues. CDR3 coding DNA: TGTGCCAGCAGGTTAAATTATGGCGAGCAGTACTTC. Translation gives CASRLNYGEQYF.

There are a few counts of this clonotype. The V and J genes are TRBV20-1 and TRBJ2-5; D perhaps matches TRBD1 (6 bases). The CDR3 has 13 residues. Per the germline V gene, CDR1 is DFQATT and CDR2 is SNEGSKA (reference sequence). The V end was cut by 6 bases, the J end by 0 bases, with 11 bases between. The CDR3 coding sequence is TGCAGTGCCCCGGACAGCTACCAAGAGACCCAGTACTTC. It is translated as CSAPDSYQETQYF.

V gene TRBV6-4 combines with J gene TRBJ2-1, with TRBD1 matching over 9 bases. The trim removed 6 bases at V and 9 bases at J, leaving 6 bases unmatched. The CDR3 consists of 13 residues. Per germline, CDR1 MRHNA and CDR2 SNTAGT. CDR3 residues: CASSAWDRAEQFF. CDR3 in DNA: TGTGCCAGCAGCGCGTGGGACAGGGCTGAGCAGTTCTTC.

This rearrangement joins TRBV7-2 to TRBJ2-3; D tentatively reads TRBD1 or TRBD2 (5 bases each). Germline V lookup: CDR1 SGHTA, CDR2 FQGNSA. V was clipped by 3 bases and J by 4 bases, with 17 bases between them. The CDR3 consists of 16 residues. The CDR3 sequence: CASSFSGGAGADTQYF. The DNA for the CDR3 is TGTGCCAGCAGCTTTTCTGGGGGAGCCGGGGCAGATACGCAGTATTTT.